The rows below give T cell receptor beta chains drawn from one sample of a study of cytomegalovirus exposure and HLA in healthy donors. Generated by immunoSEQ multiplex PCR, the TCRdb table keeps only in-frame clones and is missing some. The sample consists of fewer than 200,000 clones, about 83% of them appearing once. Specimen: PBMCs. These receptors all come from a woman aged 25 to 39 in good health and CMV-seronegative. Both conserved end residues are part of each CDR3.

V gene,J gene,CDR3 protein
TRBV5-4,TRBJ2-7,CASSSNGGGRNEQYF
TRBV7-2,TRBJ2-7,CASSWDRGYEQYF
TRBV4-1,TRBJ2-2,CASSQTAYTGELFF
TRBV7-9,TRBJ2-3,CASEIGGPSTDTQYF
TRBV6-1,TRBJ2-2,CASPGTANTGELFF
TRBV5-1,TRBJ2-2,CASSLLLRGQGYTGELFF
TRBV4-1,TRBJ2-7,CASSQVTQGSYEQYF
TRBV10-2,TRBJ2-5,CASRPPDTGETQYF
TRBV9,TRBJ2-3,CASSVVAGGHTDTQYF
TRBV27,TRBJ2-7,CASSFGRGPDYEQYF
TRBV2,TRBJ1-5,CASSQSRDSQPQHF
TRBV5-1,TRBJ1-1,CASPDRNTEAFF
TRBV6-5,TRBJ2-2,CASRDMPLGELFF
TRBV30,TRBJ2-3,CAWSVRLAGGRRGGDTQYF
TRBV5-4,TRBJ2-1,CASSAGTSGDREQFF
TRBV5-1,NA,CASSLMFAPRELRLSYEQYF
TRBV10-3,TRBJ2-3,CAISGSFGDNTDTQYF
TRBV25-1,TRBJ1-4,CASSAMGQGDEKLFF
TRBV4-1,TRBJ1-1,CASSQAPHTEAFF
TRBV5-4,TRBJ2-5,CASSLAPGLAGGPREETQYF
TRBV27,TRBJ2-5,CASSFHASAGVRRETQYF
TRBV5-8,TRBJ2-7,CASSLSRTSAYSYEQYF
TRBV2,TRBJ2-5,CASSDPRGAQETQYF
TRBV5-1,TRBJ1-2,CASSFHRDRPNYGYTF
TRBV18,TRBJ1-1,CASSPIPGGRDTEAFF
TRBV4-2,TRBJ2-7,CASSQARGGRGTYEQYF
TRBV5-4,TRBJ2-4,CASRVADSYVQYF
TRBV6-6,TRBJ2-3,CASSLVTGITDTQYF
TRBV27,TRBJ2-7,CATTPDRLSYEQYF
TRBV27,TRBJ2-1,CASSSDRIGDEQFF
TRBV4-3,TRBJ2-3,CASSKTAGGNTDTQYF
TRBV27,TRBJ2-1,CASGASGRGEQFF
TRBV9,TRBJ2-3,CASSATGGEPPPDTQYF